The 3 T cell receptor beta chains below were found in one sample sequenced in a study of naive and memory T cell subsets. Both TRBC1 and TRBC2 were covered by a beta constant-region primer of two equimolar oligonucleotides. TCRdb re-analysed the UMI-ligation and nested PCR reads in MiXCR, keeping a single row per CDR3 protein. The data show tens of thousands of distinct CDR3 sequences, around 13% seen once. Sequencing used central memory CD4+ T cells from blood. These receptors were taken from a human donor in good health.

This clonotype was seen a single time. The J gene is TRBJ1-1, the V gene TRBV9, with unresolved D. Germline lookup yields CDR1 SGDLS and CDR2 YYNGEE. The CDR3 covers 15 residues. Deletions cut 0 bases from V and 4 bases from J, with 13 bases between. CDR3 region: CASSVGGSVSTEAFF. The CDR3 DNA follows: TGTGCCAGCAGCGTAGGCGGATCTGTGAGCACTGAAGCTTTCTTT.

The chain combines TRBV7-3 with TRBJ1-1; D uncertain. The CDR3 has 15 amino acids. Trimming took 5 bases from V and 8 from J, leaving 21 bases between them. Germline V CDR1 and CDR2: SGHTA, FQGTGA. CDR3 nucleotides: TGTGCCAGCAGCCCCACCGGAGTGGGTACAGAGGAAGCTTTCTTT. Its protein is CASSPTGVGTEEAFF.

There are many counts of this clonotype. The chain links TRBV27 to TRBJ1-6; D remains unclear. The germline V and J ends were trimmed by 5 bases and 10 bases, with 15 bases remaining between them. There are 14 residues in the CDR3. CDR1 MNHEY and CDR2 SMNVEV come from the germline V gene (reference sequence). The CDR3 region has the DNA TGTGCCAGCAGTCCTCTCCCCGCCGGCTCACCCCTCCACTTT. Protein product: CASSPLPAGSPLHF.